A selection of T cell receptor beta chains follows, all from one sample in a study of CD8 T cells in Susac syndrome. TCRdb reprocessed the immunoSEQ multiplex PCR reads via MiXCR and lists one record per CDR3 protein. Of approximately 180,000 distinct CDR3 sequences listed, roughly nine tenths are singletons. Sequenced material: CD4+ T cells from PBMCs. All receptors derive from a human donor with Susac syndrome. CDR3s leave out the opening cysteine and the closing phenylalanine or tryptophan. Fields, in order: D gene, V gene, clone size, CDR3 protein. D genes are given only for firm matches. Clone size is given for some rows only: seen once, a few or many times, or a class if the clone is expanded.

>TRBD2|TRBV20-1|-
SARDQTSGSRSSYNEQF
>-|TRBV20-1|-
SASPQPILGEQY
>-|TRBV20-1|-
SATNPLDTQY
>-|TRBV21-1|-
ASRREWTPTSTDTQY
>-|TRBV5-1|-
ASSSVVETEAF
>TRBD1|TRBV29-1|-
SVAGTGAYEQY
>-|TRBV28|-
ASAGRLTPLAKNIQY
>-|TRBV10-3|once
AIRGDNQPQH
>-|TRBV5-4|-
ASSRPQFREQY
>TRBD1|TRBV2|-
ASWGDRADYGYT
>-|TRBV3-1|once
ASSPTNSRGAYEQY
>-|TRBV13|-
ASSRTASKNIQY
>TRBD1|TRBV25-1|-
ASSPRTGAYTEAF
>TRBD1|TRBV20-1|-
SAFSGTVTYEQY
>-|TRBV20-1|-
SAIRATDYNEQF
>-|TRBV14|-
ASSRTTGNTIY
>-|TRBV27|-
ASSLLGLSSSYNEQF
>TRBD2|TRBV14|-
ASSQVGGSRYNEQF
>TRBD1|TRBV29-1|-
SVERQGDNEQF
>-|TRBV7-2|once
ASSRIRGTEAF
>-|TRBV28|-
ASVGQANTEAF
>TRBD1|TRBV24-1|-
ATSGTGNTGELF
>-|TRBV6-1|-
ASSEGGVAYEQY
>-|TRBV30|once
AWSPGLTNEKLF
>-|TRBV5-1|-
ASSSPTRQETQY
>-|TRBV18|-
ASSPLITKGDYGYT
>TRBD2|TRBV20-1|-
SARALRTSGRGSYEQY
>TRBD2|TRBV19|-
ASSIGGGFANTGELF
>-|TRBV19|-
ASSALGQKHY
>TRBD1|TRBV4-2|-
ASSGQREEQY
>-|TRBV20-1|-
SASPSSESADTQY
>-|TRBV28|once
ASITSAGWGAF
>-|TRBV18|once
ASSPGRGGSEQY
>-|TRBV7-8|few
ASSPRTENEQF
>TRBD1|TRBV7-4|-
ASSRQGAIYEQY
>-|TRBV7-9|-
ASSLKGDNSDTQY
>-|TRBV29-1|-
SVGGNTQY
>TRBD1|TRBV30|-
AWSVGQNSNQPQH
>-|TRBV7-8|-
ASSLAGETYNEQF
>-|TRBV6-5|-
ASTPRAGTTQY
>-|TRBV20-1|few
SASHTYEQY
>TRBD2|TRBV7-3|-
ASSLSSGGPDTQY
>TRBD1|TRBV6-1|few
ASLVQGDTEAF
>TRBD1|TRBV2|-
ASSGQGAPYEQY
>TRBD2|TRBV20-1|few
SARVVAGGNHEQF
>-|TRBV30|few
AWSWVQGEQY
>-|TRBV29-1|-
SVSVSGGTTEAF
>TRBD1|TRBV10-3|-
AISRDRDGETQY
>TRBD1|TRBV20-1|-
SARTGAGNQPQH
>TRBD2|TRBV18|-
ASSPRGGTYEQY